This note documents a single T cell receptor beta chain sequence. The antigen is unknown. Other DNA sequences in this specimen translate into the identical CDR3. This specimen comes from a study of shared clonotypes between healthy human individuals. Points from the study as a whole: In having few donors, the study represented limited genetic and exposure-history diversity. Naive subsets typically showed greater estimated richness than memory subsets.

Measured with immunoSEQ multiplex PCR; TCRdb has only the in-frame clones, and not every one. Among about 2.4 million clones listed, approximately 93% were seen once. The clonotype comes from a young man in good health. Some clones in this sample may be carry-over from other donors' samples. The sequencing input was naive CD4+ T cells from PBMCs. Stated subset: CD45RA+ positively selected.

CDR3 amino acids: CASSDSGNTIYF. DNA for the CDR3: TGTGCCAGCAGTGACTCTGGAAACACCATATATTTT. The chain has TRBV25-1 and TRBJ1-3; D call uncertain. Trimming cost V 3 bases and J 0 bases, with 0 bases left between them. Germline loops: CDR1 MGHDK, CDR2 SYGVNS. The length of the CDR3 is 12 residues.